This T cell receptor (beta chain) was obtained from a study of response to subunit inactivated influenza vaccine. Germline V lookup: CDR1 DFQATT, CDR2 SNEGSKA (reference sequence). The CDR3 sequence is 14 residues long. J lost 3 bases, V lost 3 bases, and 3 bases had no gene match. TCRdb independently ran MiXCR on the RT-PCR reads; one entry per CDR3 protein. The sample lists about 580,000 distinct CDR3 sequences; 14% were seen once. Details on this clonotype: Its target is unknown.

Study-wide findings and caveats: A suggestion made by the authors is that each seasonal influenza vaccination recruits few new T cells.

The material was PBMCs from blood, obtained approximately 13 days after vaccination. This sequence joins TRBV20-1 and TRBJ1-5; TRBD1 aligns across 9 bases. The receptor's source is a man aged 45-65 years who received an inactivated influenza vaccine. The chain's CDR3 is CSARGTGYNQPQHF. The CDR3 nucleotides are TGCAGTGCTAGGGGGACAGGGTACAATCAGCCCCAGCATTTT.